Listed below are T cell receptor beta chains from one sample, sequenced in a study of radiotherapy plus CTLA-4 blockade in lung cancer. Some clones are missing from TCRdb's copy, which holds only in-frame ones; the method was immunoSEQ multiplex PCR. The sample consists of about 49,000 clones, roughly 76% of them appearing once. The sequences come from peripheral blood, collected from a patient treated with radiotherapy plus ipilimumab. These receptors all come from a human donor with non-small cell lung cancer who had stable disease on radiotherapy plus ipilimumab. Each CDR3 is given without its conserved first and last residue. Fields, in order: V gene, J gene, CDR3 protein.

V gene: TRBV6-4; J gene: TRBJ2-3; CDR3 protein: ASSETTTSTDTQY
V gene: TRBV4-1; J gene: TRBJ2-7; CDR3 protein: ASSQIHREEQY
V gene: TRBV7-8; J gene: TRBJ2-1; CDR3 protein: ASSLFGNEQF
V gene: TRBV5-1; J gene: TRBJ2-5; CDR3 protein: ASSLENKETQY
V gene: TRBV14; J gene: TRBJ1-1; CDR3 protein: ASSQDIRTGNTEAF
V gene: TRBV7-9; J gene: TRBJ1-4; CDR3 protein: ASSTPSGRFEKLF
V gene: TRBV9; J gene: TRBJ1-2; CDR3 protein: ASSGYRGGYT
V gene: TRBV9; J gene: TRBJ2-1; CDR3 protein: ASSPTTGLAGGSSYNEQF
V gene: TRBV2; J gene: TRBJ2-5; CDR3 protein: ASTWTSGGPTQETQY
V gene: TRBV15; J gene: TRBJ1-3; CDR3 protein: ATSRTGNAGNTIY
V gene: TRBV18; J gene: TRBJ1-2; CDR3 protein: ASSPKTGGVGGYT
V gene: TRBV9; J gene: TRBJ1-6; CDR3 protein: ASSVAGTDNSPLH
V gene: TRBV9; J gene: TRBJ2-2; CDR3 protein: ASSVGVVNTGELF
V gene: TRBV28; J gene: TRBJ1-6; CDR3 protein: ASGVGGDNSPLH
V gene: TRBV6-6; J gene: TRBJ1-1; CDR3 protein: ASRNPKTALTEAF
V gene: TRBV6-5; J gene: TRBJ1-5; CDR3 protein: ASSYSQGGNQPQH
V gene: TRBV19; J gene: TRBJ2-1; CDR3 protein: ASQTGVSYNEQF
V gene: TRBV7-2; J gene: TRBJ2-3; CDR3 protein: ASSLSRGLDTQY
V gene: TRBV23-1; J gene: TRBJ1-2; CDR3 protein: ASSQSGGAHYGYT
V gene: TRBV15; J gene: TRBJ1-6; CDR3 protein: ATSREYLDNSPLH
V gene: TRBV11-2; J gene: TRBJ1-1; CDR3 protein: ASSLSHRGTEAF
V gene: TRBV6-6; J gene: TRBJ1-2; CDR3 protein: ASRPDSLRGYT
V gene: TRBV7-9; J gene: TRBJ1-2; CDR3 protein: ASSTPFFRDRKSHT
V gene: TRBV2; J gene: TRBJ1-4; CDR3 protein: ASSVSARQGHGGLF
V gene: TRBV18; J gene: TRBJ1-2; CDR3 protein: ASSPVLSGQGAPRGYT
V gene: TRBV7-8; J gene: TRBJ2-7; CDR3 protein: ASSLVVSGGPKEQY
V gene: TRBV7-8; J gene: TRBJ1-4; CDR3 protein: ASSFDRGHLATNEKLF
V gene: TRBV5-6; J gene: TRBJ2-1; CDR3 protein: ASSFSGGPYNEQF
V gene: TRBV9; J gene: TRBJ1-4; CDR3 protein: ASSVASGTGGTNEKLF
V gene: TRBV25-1; J gene: TRBJ1-2; CDR3 protein: ASSAPGTGPRGYT
V gene: TRBV6-5; J gene: TRBJ1-1; CDR3 protein: ASSYAGIDTEAF
V gene: TRBV18; J gene: .; CDR3 protein: ASSPTDRGGNTIY
V gene: TRBV11-3; J gene: TRBJ2-2; CDR3 protein: ASSLVGVTGELF
V gene: TRBV27; J gene: TRBJ1-6; CDR3 protein: ASSSDRGRSPLH
V gene: TRBV5-1; J gene: TRBJ2-7; CDR3 protein: ASGQGRSLEQY
V gene: TRBV7-8; J gene: TRBJ1-2; CDR3 protein: ASSFRGQDYGYT
V gene: TRBV28; J gene: TRBJ1-2; CDR3 protein: ASRPGTANYGYT
V gene: TRBV6-6; J gene: TRBJ1-5; CDR3 protein: ASSSGQGWQPQH
V gene: TRBV19; J gene: TRBJ1-1; CDR3 protein: ASSHFVGQGALNTEAF
V gene: TRBV6-5; J gene: TRBJ2-7; CDR3 protein: ASSYFGTTYEQY
V gene: TRBV13; J gene: TRBJ2-5; CDR3 protein: ASSLKAGVETQY
V gene: TRBV9; J gene: TRBJ2-3; CDR3 protein: ASSVGIRGLTDTQY
V gene: TRBV6-5; J gene: TRBJ2-1; CDR3 protein: ASSYTSGGPEQF
V gene: TRBV7-2; J gene: TRBJ1-2; CDR3 protein: ASSFPGTVSYGYT
V gene: TRBV11-2; J gene: TRBJ1-6; CDR3 protein: ASSLRTEPNSPLH
V gene: TRBV23-1; J gene: TRBJ1-1; CDR3 protein: ASSQLRRDRAFPEAF
V gene: TRBV9; J gene: TRBJ2-7; CDR3 protein: ASSVATDGAGGQY
V gene: TRBV11-2; J gene: TRBJ1-1; CDR3 protein: ASSLDRAVTEAF
V gene: TRBV28; J gene: TRBJ1-2; CDR3 protein: ASTQGDSTGYT
V gene: TRBV28; J gene: TRBJ1-2; CDR3 protein: ASSLGTVNYGYT
V gene: TRBV6-1; J gene: TRBJ1-2; CDR3 protein: ASSAGTGIYGYT
V gene: TRBV6-1; J gene: TRBJ1-5; CDR3 protein: ASSERGRTGTASNQPQH
V gene: TRBV28; J gene: TRBJ1-1; CDR3 protein: ASRKTGGYTEAF
V gene: TRBV4-1; J gene: TRBJ1-1; CDR3 protein: ASSQGQGANTEAF
V gene: TRBV5-8; J gene: TRBJ1-4; CDR3 protein: ASRTGAAANEKLF